Listed here is a single TCR beta chain. This clonotype was recorded many times. Which antigen it targets is not known. The record has no base qualities; no much larger clone is one base away. The 39 donors, aged about 6 to 90 years, were systemically healthy Caucasian individuals from Russia. Each donor gave ten milliliters of peripheral blood, drawn into EDTA-treated Vacutainer tubes. Ficoll-Paque density-gradient centrifugation was used to isolate PBMCs, with at least 6 million per sample. Total RNA, at least 5.5 micrograms per sample, was extracted from PBMCs with Trizol reagent. Naive CD45RAhigh/CD27high T cell percentages were measured by flow cytometry on a PBMC aliquot from every donor. The germline V gene encodes CDR1 MNHEY and CDR2 SVGEGT. V is cut by 5 bases and J by 4 bases, and the space between the germline ends is 9 bases. From its cysteine to its phenylalanine, the CDR3 spans 13 amino acids. Of the read, only the CDR3 DNA is kept; its 39 bases are in frame from base 1.

The source of the sample is a study of blood T cells in healthy people across ages (dated by TCRdb to about 2015). For the study in its entirety: In model experiments, roughly one uniquely barcoded TCR beta cDNA molecule per two T cells was captured by template switching. Donors of different ages were randomly distributed across sequencing lanes to avoid experimental bias. Four age groups were formed from the donors: young (average approximately 15 years), middle-aged (approximately 39), aged (62) and long-lived (more than 75). For two donors (one aged 18 to 30 and one aged 80 or older), the study analyzed two additional independent replicas of 1 million unique cDNA reads from the same blood draw. Age-related changes in TCR beta repertoire diversity were measured in the study by deep sequencing normalized with unique cDNA molecular identifiers. Paper-wide results and their limitations: Estimates of total diversity based on one million sequenced T cells were regarded as lower bounds and as underestimates. Since profiling was done on bulk unsorted PBMCs, naive and antigen-experienced compartments could not be conclusively compared. There was a strong correlation between observed TCR beta diversity and the percentage of naive T cells measured by flow cytometry. Compared with the aged group, the long-lived group had more naive CD4+ T cells, fewer expanded clones and increased TCR diversity, suggesting age selection. The CMV infection status of donors was not known, potentially confounding age-related changes in expanded clonotypes. As age increased, observed TCR beta diversity per million T cells dropped in a roughly linear way, and a significant reduction was already evident by age 40.

Library preparation was by 5' RACE. The sequencer listed for this sample is Illumina HiSeq 2500. A second PCR of roughly 6 to 11 cycles was run with a J-beta primer mix and a sample-barcoded 5' primer. A unique molecular identifier was introduced onto each TCR beta cDNA molecule by a template-switch 5' adaptor carrying 12 random nucleotides. At least 2.5 million CDR3-containing paired-end reads were obtained from each sample. First-strand cDNA was synthesized from all RNA with the Mint cDNA synthesis kit, primed by a TRBC-specific oligonucleotide. All cDNA was treated with uracil-DNA glycosylase and then went through a first 18-cycle PCR with the universal primers M1SS and BC2_uni_R. In the paper's pipeline: Each sample was normalized by randomly selecting 1 million high-quality reads, each carrying a distinct molecular identifier. Instead of being binned into consensus sequences, reads with shared molecular identifiers were discarded. CDR3 identification, clonotype clustering and error correction used MiTCR with a Q25 quality threshold and the strictest error-elimination algorithm. A nonparametric unseen species model with Euler transformation was used to estimate lower-bound total TCR beta diversity. TCRdb cleaned the public reads at Q25 with fastp, built clones with MiXCR and kept in-frame beta chains. Entries that share a CDR3 protein sequence are merged under the most common genes and DNA. The V and J calls were determined by TCRdb, not by the authors. The sample table holds roughly 700,000 distinct CDR3 sequences, of which 49% were seen once. The ten largest clonotypes hold under 35% of the sample.

The chain links TRBV6-2 or TRBV6-3 with TRBJ2-1; there is no confident call for the D gene. This sequence originates from a woman between 55 and 75 years old in good health. The sequencing sample was made of blood. The DNA sequence is TGTGCCAGCAGTCTCCTTAATTACAATGAGCAGTTCTTC. Its product reads: CASSLLNYNEQFF.